This record covers a single T cell receptor beta chain. Its antigen is still unknown. Each post-transplant bone marrow sample was taken from the posterior iliac crest or from another site. The repertoire was sequenced with immunoSEQ multiplex PCR; TCRdb's copy has only in-frame clones and lacks some. The table records almost 70,000 clones, around 90% of them present only once. The sample belongs to a study of graft-versus-host responses after intestinal transplantation. The overall study: Every transplant recipient was induced with anti-thymocyte globulin, then maintained on tacrolimus and steroids for about 3 years. General study results and limits: Ileal or blood samples showed some GvH clones first, and such clones were also found in recipient marrow. Association was observed between peak circulating GvH clone levels and early post-transplant HvG declines.

The source was bone marrow, collected 700 to 750 days after intestinal transplantation. This receptor was obtained from a human patient who received an intestinal transplant, so some T cells may come from the graft donor.

The CDR3 region has the DNA TGCGCCAGCAGTGTCAGGTTGGGTGAGCAGTTCTTC. Protein product: CASSVRLGEQFF. V is TRBV4-1 and J is TRBJ2-1; D uncertain. The CDR3 totals 12 residues. Looked up from germline, CDR1 is MGHRA and CDR2 is YSYEKL. Deletions cut 6 bases from V and 9 bases from J, with 12 bases between.